This T cell receptor beta chain is drawn from a study of monozygotic twins with inflammatory bowel disease. TCRdb derives one entry per CDR3 protein from the 5' RACE reads, leaving out DNA. The sample holds approximately 400,000 distinct CDR3 sequences. The sequence was obtained from a human donor with ulcerative colitis or Crohn's disease, or a healthy co-twin of an affected twin (not recorded which). Sequencing used blood.

The CDR3 sequence is CASSQQGAGEAFF. V usage is TRBV12-3 or TRBV12-4 and J usage is TRBJ1-1; the D call from TCRdb, TRBD1, cannot be confirmed without DNA. There are 13 residues in the CDR3.